The next 28 T cell receptor beta chains were all read from a single sample in a study of blood T cells in healthy people across ages. The authors ran a second PCR of about 6 to 11 cycles using a sample-barcoded 5' primer and a J-beta primer mix. TCRdb re-derived calls from the 5' RACE reads in MiXCR, one entry per CDR3 protein. The repertoire has approximately 790,000 distinct CDR3 sequences, approximately 59% of them found once; the top ten carry about 27%. Sequencing was done on a sample of blood. All receptors derive from a man between 25 and 39 years old in good health.

The V call is TRBV14, the J call TRBJ2-1; 7 positions match TRBD2. CDR1 is SGHDN and CDR2 is FVKESK in the germline V gene. Losses at the gene ends were 3 bases for V and 9 bases for J; bases not matched to a gene: 5. This CDR3 region has 13 residues. This CDR3 reads CASSQVLASEQFF. CDR3 nucleotide sequence: TGTGCCAGCAGCCAGGTACTAGCGAGTGAGCAGTTCTTC.

The V gene is TRBV11-2, the J gene TRBJ2-5; 11 bases line up with TRBD1. The junction had 7 bases not matched to a gene; V was cut back by 5 bases and J by 5 bases. This CDR3 has 15 amino acids. Per germline, CDR1 SGHAT and CDR2 FQNNGV. The CDR3 sequence: CASSPDRGRRETQYF. CDR3 nucleotides: TGTGCCAGCAGCCCGGACAGGGGGCGTAGGGAGACCCAGTACTTC.

This chain links TRBV6-5 with TRBJ2-7; 8 positions agree with TRBD1. CDR3 size: 16 residues. Trimming removed 2 bases from V and 3 bases from J; junction bases left unmatched: 9. Germline V lookup: CDR1 MNHEY, CDR2 SVGAGI. The CDR3 nucleotides read TGTGCCAGCAGTTACGGGACAGGAAAGTTTAGCTACGAGCAGTACTTC. Translating gives CASSYGTGKFSYEQYF.

Notes on this clonotype: A much more abundant neighbour one base away suggests this may be a read error. The chain's CDR3 is CASREDRAYQGTQFF. CDR3 nucleotides: TGTGCCAGCCGGGAGGACAGGGCGTACCAAGGGACCCAGTTCTTC. V gene TRBV25-1 combines with J gene TRBJ2-1; maybe TRBD1 (8 bases). The CDR3 consists of 15 residues. Germline loops: CDR1 MGHDK, CDR2 SYGVNS. The V end was cut by 8 bases, the J end by 13 bases, with 27 bases between.

The chain joins TRBV6-1 to TRBJ2-4; possible D gene TRBD1, 7 bases. The J call is in doubt because the DNA end fits TRBJ2-7 better. CDR1 and CDR2 from the germline V gene are MNHNS and SASEGT. This CDR3 has 15 residues. The CDR3 DNA follows: TGTGCCAGCTCCAAAGAGGGTGCAGGGGGGAACGAGCAGTACTTC. Its protein product is CASSKEGAGGNEQYF.

The gene calls are TRBV9 and TRBJ2-1; 8 bases align to TRBD2. The CDR3 is 16 amino acids. Looked up from germline, CDR1 is SGDLS and CDR2 is YYNGEE. J gave up 8 bases and V 4 bases, and 14 bases lay outside the gene matches. The CDR3 nucleotides read TGTGCCAGCAGCCCCCGTTTACCCACGCGGGGGGATGAGCAGTTCTTC. Encoded protein: CASSPRLPTRGDEQFF. Full variable domain (outside the CDR3, taken from reference TRBV9 and TRBJ2-1): DSGVTQTPKHLITATGQRVTLRCSPRSGDLSVYWYQQSLDQGLQFLIQYYNGEERAKGNILERFSAQQFPDLHSELNLSSLELGDSALYFCASSPRLPTRGDEQFFGPGTRLTVL.

The rearrangement joins TRBV20-1 to TRBJ1-5; D is unclear. With 0 bases removed from V and 5 bases from J, the gap between germline ends came to 11 bases. Per germline, CDR1 DFQATT and CDR2 SNEGSKA (reference sequence). The CDR3 length is 14 residues. CDR3 in amino acids: CSARDQAVDQPQHF. CDR3 coding DNA: TGCAGTGCTAGAGATCAGGCAGTTGATCAGCCCCAGCATTTT.

This clonotype has at least ten counts. This chain connects TRBV6-2 or TRBV6-3 to TRBJ1-1; D is unclear. V lost 6 bases, J lost 4 bases, and 6 bases lay in between. This CDR3 region has 11 residues. Germline CDR1 is MNHEY and CDR2 is SVGEGT. CDR3 protein: CASSLGTEAFF. As DNA, the CDR3 is TGTGCCAGCAGCTTAGGCACTGAAGCTTTCTTT.

This sequence joins TRBV4-3 and TRBJ2-6; 12 nucleotides agree with TRBD2. The germline V gene encodes CDR1 LGHNA and CDR2 YSLEER. This CDR3 has 21 residues. J was trimmed by 0 bases and V by 0 bases; bases with no gene match: 9. In nucleotides, the CDR3 is TGCGCCAGCAGCCAAGATATGTTGGGACTAGCGGGCCCCTCTGGGGCCAACGTCCTGACTTTC. Its translation is CASSQDMLGLAGPSGANVLTF.

The gene calls are TRBV7-9 and TRBJ1-2; 7 bases fit TRBD1. The CDR3 consists of 13 residues. With V trimmed by 1 base and J by 7 bases, 3 bases remained unmatched. The germline gives CDR1 SEHNR, CDR2 FQNEAQ (reference sequence). The CDR3 DNA reads as TGTGCCAGCAGCTTAGGGGCAGGGGGTGGCTACACCTTC. This codes for CASSLGAGGGYTF. Complete variable domain (other parts from reference TRBV7-9 and TRBJ1-2): DTGVSQNPRHKITKRGQNVTFRCDPISEHNRLYWYRQTLGQGPEFLTYFQNEAQLEKSRLLSDRFSAERPKGSFSTLEIQRTEQGDSAMYLCASSLGAGGGYTFGSGTRLTVV.

This clonotype is a singleton in its sample. The chain joins TRBV29-1 to TRBJ2-1, with 12 bases fitting TRBD1. V was pared by 7 bases and J by 7 bases, with 8 bases of the junction left unmatched. The CDR3 has 14 residues. Germline CDR1 SQVTM, CDR2 ANQGSEA. The CDR3 sequence is CSARDRGLQNEQFF. CDR3 DNA sequence: TGCAGCGCGAGGGACAGGGGGCTTCAAAATGAGCAGTTCTTC.

The chain carries TRBV5-1 and TRBJ1-5; D call uncertain. The length of the CDR3 is 13 residues. Trimming cost V 5 bases and J 6 bases, with 12 bases left between them. Germline V gene sequence: CDR1 SGHRS, CDR2 YFSETQ. The CDR3 loop is CASREERGQPQHF. The DNA for the CDR3 is TGCGCCAGCAGGGAGGAAAGAGGTCAGCCCCAGCATTTT. Full variable domain (remainder filled in from reference TRBV5-1 and TRBJ1-5): KAGVTQTPRYLIKTRGQQVTLSCSPISGHRSVSWYQQTPGQGLQFLFEYFSETQRNKGNFPGRFSGRQFSNSRSEMNVSTLELGDSALYLCASREERGQPQHFGDGTRLSIL.

With regard to this clonotype: At one end, the junction sequence differs from germline, possibly due to a read error. The J gene is TRBJ2-3, the V gene TRBV6-1; D gene unclear. The CDR3 consists of 17 residues. Germline CDR1 is MNHNS and CDR2 is SASEGT. For the CDR3, the DNA is TGTGCCAGCAGTATTGCCAGGACCCCGGAGAGCACAGATACGCGGTATTTT. As protein: CASSIARTPESTDTRYF.

V gene TRBV6-5 combines with J gene TRBJ2-6, with a tentative D call TRBD2 (7 bases). CDR1 and CDR2 from the germline V gene are MNHEY and SVGAGI. Between the trimmed V and J ends, which lost 6 bases and 0 bases, there was a span of 15 bases. This CDR3 is 17 amino acids long. CDR3 amino acids: CASRLQGGSSGANVLTF. The DNA for the CDR3 is TGTGCCAGCAGATTACAGGGCGGGAGCTCTGGGGCCAACGTCCTGACTTTC.

The CDR3 protein is CASSEGLDTQYF. Written as DNA, the CDR3 is TGTGCCAGCAGCGAGGGGTTGGATACGCAGTATTTT. The V and J genes are TRBV12-3 or TRBV12-4 and TRBJ2-3, with D perhaps matching TRBD1 or TRBD2 (5 bases each). This CDR3 contains 12 residues. V lost 6 bases and J 6 bases, leaving 10 bases between the germline ends.

The V and J genes are TRBV7-9 and TRBJ2-3; no firm D call. The CDR3 is 13 amino acids. V was clipped by 7 bases and J by 0 bases, with 8 bases between them. Germline loops: CDR1 SEHNR, CDR2 FQNEAQ (reference sequence). CDR3: CASTAESTDTQYF. CDR3 DNA sequence: TGTGCCAGCACCGCGGAGAGCACAGATACGCAGTATTTT.

The rearrangement joins TRBV4-3 to TRBJ2-7; 8 bases are a match to TRBD2. The germline gives CDR1 LGHNA, CDR2 YSLEER. This CDR3 has 15 residues. The V gene end was trimmed by 1 base and the J gene end by 3 bases; junction bases not matched to a gene: 5. The CDR3 DNA is TGCGCCAGCAGCCAAGTATCCGGGGGGGTCTACGAGCAGTACTTC. Protein: CASSQVSGGVYEQYF.

The rearrangement joins TRBV29-1 to TRBJ2-1, with 11 nucleotides matching TRBD2. The J call may be in error: the DNA end matches TRBJ2-7 better. Germline V CDR1 and CDR2: SQVTM, ANQGSEA. The CDR3 covers 14 residues. The CDR3: CSGETSGAYNEQYF. CDR3 DNA sequence: TGCAGCGGCGAGACTAGCGGGGCGTACAATGAGCAGTACTTC.

This clonotype was detected a few times. The chain uses TRBV20-1 and TRBJ2-1; 10 nucleotides align to TRBD2. Germline CDR1 reads DFQATT; CDR2 reads SNEGSKA (reference sequence). V dropped 6 bases and J dropped 10; count of bases not matched to a gene: 9. CDR3 length equals 13 residues. The CDR3 DNA sequence: TGCAGTGCCACCCCTCGTAGCGGGGGGGAGCAGTTCTTC. Protein: CSATPRSGGEQFF.

The chain couples TRBV2 to TRBJ2-1; D gene ambiguous. Deletions cut 7 bases from V and 4 bases from J, with 8 bases between. Germline CDR1 is SNHLY and CDR2 is FYNNEI. CDR3 length equals 12 residues. The CDR3 region is CASTSLYNEQFF. The CDR3 DNA is TGTGCCAGCACCAGTTTATACAATGAGCAGTTCTTC.

The table lists this clonotype with a few counts. This rearrangement joins TRBV18 to TRBJ2-7; TRBD1 matches at 7 bases. This CDR3 spans 17 amino acids. Looked up from germline, CDR1 is KGHSH and CDR2 is LQKENI. V was clipped by 0 bases and J by 0 bases; unmatched bases: 8. The CDR3 loop is CASSPPNKGTASYEQYF. In nucleotides, the CDR3 is TGTGCCAGCTCACCACCAAATAAAGGGACAGCCTCCTACGAGCAGTACTTC. The variable domain in full, completed from reference TRBV18 and TRBJ2-7, reads NAGVMQNPRHLVRRRGQEARLRCSPMKGHSHVYWYRQLPEEGLKFMVYLQKENIIDESGMPKERFSAEFPKEGPSILRIQQVVRGDSAAYFCASSPPNKGTASYEQYFGPGTRLTVT.

A few counts support this clonotype. The chain combines TRBV29-1 with TRBJ2-1; 7 bases align to TRBD2. CDR3 length: 15 amino acids. Germline-derived CDR1 and CDR2 are SQVTM and ANQGSEA. Losses at the gene ends were 4 bases for V and 7 bases for J; bases not matched to a gene: 13. The CDR3 bases are TGCAGCGTTGTCGGTACCAGCGGGGTCGTAAATGAGCAGTTCTTC. Protein product: CSVVGTSGVVNEQFF.

The chain employs TRBV7-6 and TRBJ2-7; no definite D call. CDR1 SGHVS and CDR2 FNYEAQ come from the germline V gene. V was pared by 1 base and J by 4 bases, with 14 bases between. The CDR3 has 15 residues. This CDR3 reads CASSLELRTRYEQYF. The CDR3 DNA reads TGTGCCAGCAGCTTAGAACTACGCACCAGATACGAGCAGTACTTC.

The chain couples TRBV27 to TRBJ2-5; the match to TRBD2 covers 14 bases. CDR1 is MNHEY and CDR2 is SMNVEV in the germline V gene (reference sequence). This CDR3 has 16 amino acids. V was pared by 6 bases and J by 4 bases, with 7 bases of the junction left unmatched. CDR3: CASRPRLAGGGETQYF. CDR3 DNA: TGTGCCAGCAGACCGAGACTAGCGGGGGGGGGAGAGACCCAGTACTTC.

The V and J genes are TRBV6-2 or TRBV6-3 and TRBJ2-1; possibly TRBD1 for D (9 bases). In germline, CDR1 is MNHEY, CDR2 SVGEGT. CDR3 length: 17 residues. Trimming removed 1 base from V and 4 bases from J, with 17 bases in between. The CDR3 coding sequence is TGTGCCAGCAGTTACTTAGCGGGACAGGGTTTGTACAATGAGCAGTTCTTC. Its translation: CASSYLAGQGLYNEQFF.

This clonotype was observed a few times. The chain carries TRBV5-5 and TRBJ1-6; D uncertain. The CDR3 covers 14 residues. In germline, CDR1 is SGHKS, CDR2 YYEKEE (reference sequence). The germline V and J ends were trimmed by 0 bases and 12 bases, with 13 bases remaining between them. CDR3 sequence reads: CASSLEGGREPLHF. Written as DNA, the CDR3 is TGTGCCAGCAGCTTGGAAGGAGGGCGGGAACCCCTCCACTTT.

The chain uses TRBV4-3 and TRBJ2-5; D not certain. With the DNA end fitting TRBJ2-7 better, the J assignment may be wrong. Looked up from germline, CDR1 is LGHNA and CDR2 is YSLEER. There are 13 residues in the CDR3. The CDR3 DNA sequence: TGCGCCAGCAGCCGAGAGACAAGTGACGAGCAGTACTTC. Its protein is CASSRETSDEQYF.

The chain couples TRBV5-1 to TRBJ2-2, with TRBD2 identical over 10 bases. This CDR3 is 18 amino acids long. V was clipped by 4 bases and J by 5 bases; unmatched bases: 14. Germline V gene data show CDR1 as SGHRS and CDR2 as YFSETQ. The CDR3 is CASSPPSSGGLGTGELFF. DNA of the CDR3: TGCGCCAGCAGCCCCCCGTCTAGCGGGGGCCTTGGGACCGGGGAGCTGTTTTTT. The complete variable domain, with remaining parts taken from reference TRBV5-1 and TRBJ2-2, reads KAGVTQTPRYLIKTRGQQVTLSCSPISGHRSVSWYQQTPGQGLQFLFEYFSETQRNKGNFPGRFSGRQFSNSRSEMNVSTLELGDSALYLCASSPPSSGGLGTGELFFGEGSRLTVL.